Sequencing of this T cell receptor (beta chain) was carried out in a study of cytomegalovirus exposure and HLA in healthy donors. Points from the study as a whole: Associated with cytomegalovirus, according to the listing, were some 180 TCR beta chains. A highly shared variant cluster was judged a likely technical artifact.

In the PCR, 60 Vbeta and 13 Jbeta primers were used. Clones were sequenced by immunoSEQ multiplex PCR, and TCRdb holds only the in-frame ones, with some missing. Here the sample spans over 120,000 clones, 70% to 80% being singletons. The CDR3 totals 14 residues. J lost 3 bases, V lost 4 bases, and 2 bases had no gene match. Looked up from germline, CDR1 is LGHNA and CDR2 is YSLEER. With regard to this clone: What it binds is not known.

V gene TRBV4-3 combines with J gene TRBJ1-1; TRBD1 aligns across 10 bases. Material for sequencing was PBMCs. The TCR was taken from a woman younger than 35 in good health and CMV-seropositive. The CDR3 reads CASSPGTGDTEAFF. The CDR3 nucleotides are TGCGCCAGCAGCCCCGGGACAGGGGACACTGAAGCTTTCTTT.